This entry is about one T cell receptor beta chain. Antigen specificity is unknown. This entry is derived from a study of Ad26.COV2.S vaccination and SARS-CoV-2 variants. About the research overall: By the intramuscular route, Ad26.COV2.S was given once, or twice 56 days apart.

Sequencing was performed with immunoSEQ multiplex PCR; in TCRdb, only in-frame clones are kept and a portion is missing. This sample has about 480,000 clones; roughly nine tenths occur once, and the top ten carry 10% to 15%. The CDR3 extends over 15 amino acids. J gave up 7 bases and V 5 bases, and 8 bases lay outside the gene matches. Germline CDR1 is SEHNR and CDR2 is FQNEAQ (reference sequence). Sample treatment: some 20 received Ad26.COV2.S at low or high dose, single or two shots; 5 received placebo; per-sample allocation not given. Repertoires come from day 63 after the first vaccine or placebo injection. The study's findings and limits: Responses of T cells in total may have been underestimated by the TCR breadth and depth analyses.

V and J are TRBV7-9 and TRBJ2-1; 10 bases align to TRBD2. This TCR derives from a person between 18 and 65 years old who received the Ad26.COV2.S COVID-19 vaccine or a placebo. Sequences were derived from peripheral blood, sampled in a trial of Ad26.COV2.S vaccine versus placebo. CDR3 nucleotides: TGTGCCAGCAGCGCTAGCGGGAGAGGTGGGAATGAGCAGTTCTTC. As protein: CASSASGRGGNEQFF.